The clone carrying this TCR beta chain was detected many times. Its antigen is unknown. The CDR3 has 16 residues. From germline, CDR1 is SGHVS and CDR2 FQNEAQ. V was cut by 0 bases and J by 7 bases, with 16 bases left in between. This entry belongs to a study of T cell repertoires in cytomegalovirus infection. The wider study: Selected CMV epitopes included recently identified HLA-C-restricted ones as well as well-studied HLA-B-restricted ones. Through public TCR beta signatures, both CMV infection and matching HLA type were indicated.

Study-level results: In two of eight donors, the top clonotype was HLA-C-restricted CMV-specific.

MiXCR, applied by TCRdb to the reads, yields one record per CDR3 protein. The profile shows around 340,000 distinct CDR3 sequences, just under 30% of them singletons. V and J are TRBV7-8 and TRBJ2-1; weak D call: TRBD2 (5 bases). The sample was cultured PBMCs, taken from culture after CMV antigen stimulation. The clonotype originates from a human donor in good health (CMV status not recorded). Some clones in this sample may be carry-over from other donors' samples. Here the CDR3 reads CASSLAGVMVGNEQFF. The CDR3 DNA sequence: TGTGCCAGCAGCTTAGCGGGAGTAATGGTTGGGAATGAGCAGTTCTTC.